Below are 20 T cell receptor beta chains sequenced from a single sample in a study of T cell repertoires in cytomegalovirus infection. Each CDR3 protein is one row after TCRdb ran MiXCR on the reads. This table holds fewer than 350,000 distinct CDR3 sequences, more than 8% found once. The sequenced material came from PBMCs. The receptor set was obtained from a human donor in good health (CMV status not recorded). Some clones in this sample may be carry-over from other donors' samples.

The chain uses TRBV6-2 or TRBV6-3 and TRBJ2-1; TRBD2 aligns across 7 bases. The CDR3 consists of 11 residues. J gave up 14 bases and V 7 bases, and 8 bases lay outside the gene matches. The germline gives CDR1 MNHEY, CDR2 SVGEGT. CDR3 protein: CASTAGRSEFF. CDR3 bases: TGTGCCAGCACCGCCGGGAGGTCGGAGTTCTTC.

This clonotype was detected many times. The CDR3 coding sequence is TGTGCCAGCAGCTTAGATAGGGGCCGGTACAATGAGCAGTTCTTC. This sequence encodes CASSLDRGRYNEQFF. V usage is TRBV7-8 and J usage is TRBJ2-1; a possible D gene is TRBD1 (5 bases). Trimming left V 1 base short and J 4 bases short, with 11 bases between. The CDR3 has 15 amino acids. Per germline, CDR1 SGHVS and CDR2 FQNEAQ. The full variable domain, with the rest looked up from reference TRBV7-8 and TRBJ2-1, is GAGVSQSPRYKVAKRGQDVALRCDPISGHVSLFWYQQALGQGPEFLTYFQNEAQLDKSGLPSDRFFAERPEGSVSTLKIQRTQQEDSAVYLCASSLDRGRYNEQFFGPGTRLTVL.

In its sample, this clonotype was seen a few times. The chain carries TRBV4-3 and TRBJ2-7; 8 nucleotides line up with TRBD2. This CDR3 spans 20 amino acids. From germline, CDR1 is LGHNA and CDR2 YSLEER. The V gene end was trimmed by 1 base and the J gene end by 1 base; junction bases not matched to a gene: 18. The CDR3 here is CASSQVGGTSGASSSYEQYF. The CDR3, as DNA: TGCGCCAGCAGCCAAGTGGGAGGAACTAGCGGCGCTTCCTCGTCCTACGAGCAGTACTTC.

As regards this clonotype: The junction and the germline gene differ at one end; a read error may be behind it. The V gene is TRBV6-2 or TRBV6-3, the J gene TRBJ2-5; 9 bases line up with TRBD2. The CDR3 sequence is 16 residues long. Germline CDR1 and CDR2: MNHEY and SVGEGT. CDR3 sequence (DNA): TGTGCCAGCAGTTACTCGATAGCGGGGGTCCAAGAGACCCGGTACTTC. Its protein product is CASSYSIAGVQETRYF.

V gene TRBV28 combines with J gene TRBJ2-1; maybe TRBD2 (6 bases). V was cut by 1 base and J by 12 bases, with 13 bases left in between. Per germline, CDR1 MDHEN and CDR2 SYDVKM. The length of the CDR3 is 13 residues. CDR3 sequence (DNA): TGTGCCAGCAGTTTATTGGTCGCCGGGGGGCAGTTCTTC. Amino acid sequence: CASSLLVAGGQFF.

As regards this clonotype: A much bigger clone sits one base away, suggesting this may be a read error. The gene calls are TRBV7-9 and TRBJ2-1; D gene unclear. The CDR3 is 12 residues long. Germline CDR1 SEHNR, CDR2 FQNEAQ (reference sequence). As DNA, the CDR3 is TGTGCAGGAGCCGACTCCTACAGTGAGCAGTTCTTC. Its translation: CAGADSYSEQFF.

In its sample, this clonotype was seen many times. The chain recombines TRBV15 with TRBJ2-7; maybe TRBD2 (5 bases). With 0 bases removed from V and 1 base from J, the gap between germline ends came to 10 bases. The CDR3 has 15 residues. Germline lookup yields CDR1 LNHNV and CDR2 YYDKDF (reference sequence). The CDR3 is CATSRERADSYEQYF. The DNA for the CDR3 is TGTGCCACCAGCAGAGAGAGGGCCGATTCCTACGAGCAGTACTTC.

This clonotype was seen only a few times. The rearrangement links TRBV2 to TRBJ2-2; 8 bases fit TRBD1. Germline V CDR1 and CDR2: SNHLY, FYNNEI. V shed 6 bases and J 6 bases; nucleotides not matched to a gene: 3. The CDR3 contains 13 residues. The CDR3 sequence is CASRVQGAGELFF. The CDR3 DNA follows: TGTGCCAGCAGGGTACAGGGGGCCGGGGAGCTGTTTTTT.

This clonotype was found a few times. The chain couples TRBV19 to TRBJ2-5; D may correspond to TRBD1 or TRBD2 (5 bases each). The V gene lost 9 bases and the J gene lost 4 bases, with 18 bases spanning the gap. This CDR3 contains 14 residues. CDR1 LNHDA and CDR2 SQIVND come from the germline V gene (reference sequence). Here the CDR3 reads CASSLGPEVETQYF. CDR3 coding DNA: TGTGCCAGCAGCCTGGGACCCGAGGTAGAGACCCAGTACTTC.

This clonotype was recorded a few times. The chain carries TRBV10-3 and TRBJ2-5, with 7 bases matching TRBD2. With V trimmed by 4 bases and J by 2 bases, 7 bases remained unmatched. The germline V gene encodes CDR1 ENHRY and CDR2 SYGVKD. The CDR3 contains 15 residues. The CDR3 DNA sequence: TGTGCCATCAGTGGGTCGGGGGGAGAGCAAGAGACCCAGTACTTC. This encodes CAISGSGGEQETQYF.

The chain is built from TRBV12-3 or TRBV12-4 and TRBJ2-2; tentative D call: TRBD2 (5 bases). The CDR3 has 14 amino acids. V lost 6 bases and J lost 5, with 13 bases in between. The CDR3 nucleotides are TGTGCCAGCAGCACAGAGCGGCTGACCGGGGAGCTGTTTTTT. This translates into CASSTERLTGELFF.

The chain joins TRBV19 to TRBJ2-3, with TRBD2 matching over 8 bases. Germline assignment: CDR1 LNHDA and CDR2 SQIVND (reference sequence). V lost 4 bases, J lost 6 bases, and 9 bases stayed unmatched. CDR3 size: 15 residues. CDR3 coding DNA: TGTGCCAGTAGTACCCGGGGGGGGGGCGCGGATACGCAGTATTTT. This translates into CASSTRGGGADTQYF. The variable domain in full, with the rest retrieved from reference TRBV19 and TRBJ2-3, is DGGITQSPKYLFRKEGQNVTLSCEQNLNHDAMYWYRQDPGQGLRLIYYSQIVNDFQKGDIAEGYSVSREKKESFPLTVTSAQKNPTAFYLCASSTRGGGADTQYFGPGTRLTVL.

This chain connects TRBV7-2 to TRBJ2-5; D possibly uses TRBD1 or TRBD2 (5 bases each). The germline V and J ends were trimmed by 2 bases and 4 bases, with 11 bases remaining between them. Germline assignment: CDR1 SGHTA and CDR2 FQGNSA. There are 14 residues in the CDR3. CDR3 coding DNA: TGTGCCAGCAGCTTATGGGGCGCGGGAGAGACCCAGTACTTC. It encodes CASSLWGAGETQYF.

The chain recombines TRBV7-9 with TRBJ1-2; 7 bases agree with TRBD1. V dropped 6 bases and J dropped 3; count of bases not matched to a gene: 19. The CDR3 totals 18 residues. Germline CDR1 and CDR2: SEHNR and FQNEAQ (reference sequence). The CDR3 DNA reads as TGTGCCAGCAGAAAAGAGGGGGGACAGAGCCTGCGGGACTATGGCTACACCTTC. It specifies CASRKEGGQSLRDYGYTF.

This clonotype was observed a handful of times. The chain is built from TRBV6-5 and TRBJ2-5, with 9 bases matching TRBD2. Germline loops: CDR1 MNHEY, CDR2 SVGAGI. CDR3 size: 18 residues. Trimming removed 0 bases from V and 0 bases from J; junction bases left unmatched: 8. In DNA form, the CDR3 reads TGTGCCAGCAGTTACTCGTTACGCGGGAGGGCCGACCAAGAGACCCAGTACTTC. Its protein is CASSYSLRGRADQETQYF.

The rearrangement links TRBV7-6 to TRBJ2-3; D is unresolved. CDR1 is SGHVS, CDR2 FNYEAQ, per germline. Deletions cut 2 bases from V and 4 bases from J, with 13 bases between. The CDR3 has 15 amino acids. The CDR3 bases are TGTGCCAGCAGCTTACCCCCACCTGAGGCAGATACGCAGTATTTT. It is translated as CASSLPPPEADTQYF.

This clonotype was seen only a few times. This sequence joins TRBV13 and TRBJ1-6; TRBD1 aligns across 7 bases. V lost 4 bases, J lost 15 bases, and 9 bases stayed unmatched. Per the germline V gene, CDR1 is PRHDT and CDR2 is FYEKMQ (reference sequence). The CDR3 has 13 amino acids. The CDR3: CASSSRTGPSLHF. For the CDR3, the DNA is TGTGCCAGCAGCTCGCGGACAGGCCCTAGCCTCCACTTT.

V usage is TRBV12-3 or TRBV12-4 and J usage is TRBJ2-1, with D possibly TRBD1 on 6 matching bases. Trimming shortened V by 6 bases and J by 5 bases, and 20 bases separated the two germline ends. The CDR3 runs to 16 residues. In DNA, the CDR3 is TGTGCCAGCAGCCCCTGGGGGCGCGAACAAAACAATGAGCAGTTCTTC. Translation gives CASSPWGREQNNEQFF.

This clonotype was counted once. The chain is built from TRBV12-3 or TRBV12-4 and TRBJ2-7, with TRBD2 matching 10 bases. The CDR3 sequence is 13 residues long. Trimming took 10 bases from V and 6 from J; bases not matched to a gene: 9. CDR3 sequence (DNA): TGTGCCACCACCAAGCGGGGGGGAGGCGAGCAGTACTTC. This encodes CATTKRGGGEQYF.

This clonotype was counted between two and nine times. The V gene is TRBV20-1, the J gene TRBJ1-5; D perhaps matches TRBD1 (6 bases). Germline V gene sequence: CDR1 DFQATT, CDR2 SNEGSKA (reference sequence). This CDR3 comprises 15 residues. V was shortened by 5 bases and J by 1 base, with 15 bases between the two germline ends. The CDR3 is CSAPQGGGSNQPQHF. CDR3 in DNA: TGCAGTGCTCCACAGGGAGGAGGAAGCAATCAGCCCCAGCATTTT.